Shown below are 30 T cell receptor beta chains from a single sample sequenced in a study of OX40 agonist ivuxolimab in advanced cancers. The table came from immunoSEQ multiplex PCR; TCRdb's copy has only in-frame clones and leaves some out. This table has 80,000 to 100,000 clones, around 90% appearing once. The specimen comprised CD4+ or CD8+ T cells sorted from blood, sampled in a trial of the OX40 agonist ivuxolimab. These receptors were taken from an adult with an advanced solid tumor such as melanoma, head and neck, liver or kidney cancer.

The rearrangement joins TRBV4-3 to TRBJ1-2; D is unclear. The CDR3 sequence is 15 residues long. Between the trimmed V and J ends, which lost 2 bases and 8 bases, there was a span of 18 bases. Germline V gene data show CDR1 as LGHNA and CDR2 as YSLEER. CDR3 bases: TGCGCCAGCAGCCAAATCTATTCCTCGGCAAGGGGCTACACCTTC. This codes for CASSQIYSSARGYTF.

V and J are TRBV19 and TRBJ2-3, with 9 bases lining up with TRBD1. Germline assignment: CDR1 LNHDA and CDR2 SQIVND (reference sequence). The CDR3 length is 14 residues. CDR3 sequence reads: CATMDRGSTDTQYF. CDR3 sequence (DNA): TGTGCTACGATGGACAGGGGTAGCACAGATACGCAGTATTTT.

The CDR3 DNA reads TGTGCCAGCAGCCTCCGTGATCAGGACAGCCCGAGAAGCTACGAGCAGTACTTC. It yields the protein CASSLRDQDSPRSYEQYF. The chain joins TRBV7-2 to TRBJ2-7, with D tentatively TRBD1 (6 bases). Trimming stripped 5 bases from V and 3 bases from J, with 26 bases between. This CDR3 is 18 amino acids long. The V gene's germline CDR1 is SGHTA and CDR2 FQGNSA.

V gene TRBV6-6 combines with J gene TRBJ2-6; D not resolved. The CDR3 consists of 15 residues. Trimming shortened V by 6 bases and J by 0 bases, and 9 bases separated the two germline ends. The germline CDR1 and CDR2 sequences are MNHNY and SVGAGI (reference sequence). In DNA, the CDR3 is TGTGCCAGCAGCTTAGGCAGCTCTGGGGCCAACGTCCTGACTTTC. Translated, it gives CASSLGSSGANVLTF.

This chain connects TRBV28 to TRBJ1-6, with 10 positions matching TRBD1. Germline V gives CDR1 MDHEN, CDR2 SYDVKM. The ends lost 4 bases at V and 8 bases at J; junction bases unmatched: 5. The CDR3 has 15 amino acids. The CDR3 reads CASSWQTGGYSPLHF. In DNA, the CDR3 is TGTGCCAGCAGTTGGCAGACAGGGGGCTATTCACCCCTCCACTTT.

This chain joins TRBV19 and TRBJ2-1; tentative D call: TRBD1 (6 bases). CDR1 and CDR2 from the germline V gene are LNHDA and SQIVND (reference sequence). Trimming shortened V by 3 bases and J by 8 bases, and 20 bases separated the two germline ends. The CDR3 is 16 amino acids. The CDR3 sequence: CASSILDSQGLDEQFF. The DNA of the CDR3 is TGTGCCAGTAGTATCCTGGACAGCCAAGGGTTGGATGAGCAGTTCTTC.

This clone has just one count. The chain links TRBV15 to TRBJ2-7, with 7 positions matching TRBD2. The CDR3 runs 18 residues. Germline CDR1 and CDR2: LNHNV and YYDKDF (reference sequence). After removal of 2 bases from V and 2 bases from J, the junction contained 15 bases not matched to a gene. CDR3 bases: TGTGCCACCAGCAGACCCCTCCGGGTGGCTAGCGGAACCTACGAGCAGTACTTC. Amino acids: CATSRPLRVASGTYEQYF.

J is TRBJ1-5 and V is TRBV18; TRBD1 agrees at 7 bases. The germline CDR1 and CDR2 sequences are KGHSH and LQKENI. V shed 8 bases, J shed 1 base, and the junction held 11 bases outside the gene matches. The CDR3 is made up of 16 amino acids. CDR3 DNA: TGTGCCAGCCCAGACGGACAGGAGGCAAGCAATCAGCCCCAGCATTTT. It specifies CASPDGQEASNQPQHF.

This chain connects TRBV6-1 to TRBJ1-5; tentatively, D is TRBD1 (5 bases). CDR1 is MNHNS, CDR2 SASEGT, per germline. Trimming took 2 bases from V and 0 from J, leaving 14 bases between them. The CDR3 has 17 residues. The CDR3 is CASSERGSADSNQPQHF. The CDR3 DNA sequence: TGTGCCAGCAGTGAAAGGGGATCCGCCGATAGCAATCAGCCCCAGCATTTT.

The chain links TRBV4-3 to TRBJ1-3, with a tentative D call TRBD1 (5 bases). This CDR3 has 18 amino acids. Germline V gene lookup returns CDR1 LGHNA and CDR2 YSLEER. Trimming left V 5 bases short and J 4 bases short, with 24 bases between. CDR3 sequence reads: CASSRAITGSLGGNTIYF. CDR3 sequence (DNA): TGCGCCAGCAGCAGAGCGATCACAGGTTCTCTCGGAGGAAACACCATATATTTT.

The sample holds one count of this clone. V usage is TRBV6-1 and J usage is TRBJ1-1; D remains unclear. The germline V gene encodes CDR1 MNHNS and CDR2 SASEGT. The CDR3 is made up of 11 amino acids. Between the trimmed V and J ends, which lost 6 bases and 6 bases, there was a span of 8 bases. Here the CDR3 DNA reads TGTGCCAGCAGGGGTAAGGCTGAAGCTTTCTTT. Protein sequence: CASRGKAEAFF.

This clone showed up just a few times. The chain joins TRBV4-1 to TRBJ2-7, with 7 positions matching TRBD1. CDR3 length equals 14 residues. Germline V CDR1 and CDR2: MGHRA, YSYEKL. Unmatched junction bases numbered 7, after V lost 3 bases and J lost 5 bases. The CDR3 loop is CASSQLLQGNEQYF. The CDR3 DNA reads TGCGCCAGCAGCCAGCTCTTACAGGGGAACGAGCAGTACTTC.

The chain joins TRBV4-1 to TRBJ2-1; 8 bases align to TRBD2. The V gene's germline CDR1 is MGHRA and CDR2 YSYEKL. The J segment lost 6 bases and the V segment lost 0 bases, leaving 7 bases of the junction unmatched. The CDR3 is 16 residues long. The CDR3 is CASSQDRSGSFNEQFF. CDR3 DNA: TGCGCCAGCAGCCAAGATCGCAGCGGGAGCTTCAATGAGCAGTTCTTC.

Written as DNA, the CDR3 is TGCGCCAGCAGCCAAGAAACTAGCGGGAGGGTCGTCGGATACGAGCAGTACTTC. This gives the protein CASSQETSGRVVGYEQYF. The genes are TRBV4-3 and TRBJ2-7; TRBD2 aligns across 13 bases. Trimming at V came to 0 bases and at J to 4 bases, leaving 9 bases not matched to a gene. CDR1 and CDR2 (germline): LGHNA, YSLEER. This CDR3 is built from 18 residues.

The chain couples TRBV5-4 to TRBJ2-7; the D gene is possibly TRBD2 (6 bases). V was trimmed by 4 bases and J by 2 bases, leaving 16 bases between them. This CDR3 is 15 amino acids long. The germline V gene encodes CDR1 SGHNT and CDR2 YYREEE (reference sequence). CDR3 sequence reads: CASSAGPPPPYEQYF. CDR3 bases: TGTGCCAGCAGCGCGGGACCTCCCCCACCCTACGAGCAGTACTTC.

This clone was seen only a few times. The rearrangement uses TRBV7-3 and TRBJ2-5, with D possibly being TRBD2 (5 bases). The CDR3 sequence is 13 residues long. Trimming pared 5 bases from V and 5 bases from J, leaving 12 bases between. Germline V gene sequence: CDR1 SGHTA, CDR2 FQGTGA. As DNA, the CDR3 is TGTGCCAGCAGCACCACAGCGGCGGAGACCCAGTACTTC. It specifies CASSTTAAETQYF.

The V and J genes are TRBV5-5 and TRBJ2-7; 7 nucleotides match TRBD2. CDR1 is SGHKS, CDR2 YYEKEE, per germline (reference sequence). The CDR3 loop spans 14 amino acids. J lost 0 bases, V lost 6 bases, and 6 bases had no gene match. DNA of the CDR3: TGTGCCAGCACGGGGGGTCGAAGCTCCTACGAGCAGTACTTC. It yields the protein CASTGGRSSYEQYF.

The CDR3 is CASSRGLGPPYEQYF. The CDR3 nucleotides are TGTGCCAGCAGCCGGGGACTAGGCCCTCCCTACGAGCAGTACTTC. This rearrangement joins TRBV4-2 to TRBJ2-7; 8 nucleotides align to TRBD2. Germline CDR1 reads LGHNA; CDR2 reads YNFKEQ. CDR3 length equals 15 residues. After removal of 4 bases from V and 2 bases from J, the junction contained 7 bases not matched to a gene.

J is TRBJ1-2 and V is TRBV15; 10 nucleotides align to TRBD1. CDR3 size: 16 residues. The germline V gene encodes CDR1 LNHNV and CDR2 YYDKDF (reference sequence). Losses at the gene ends were 1 base for V and 4 bases for J; bases not matched to a gene: 6. The CDR3 spells CATSRAVTGGVYGYTF. CDR3 coding DNA: TGTGCCACCAGCAGAGCCGTGACAGGGGGCGTCTATGGCTACACCTTC.

This rearrangement joins TRBV7-3 to TRBJ2-5; no firm D call. CDR1 is SGHTA and CDR2 is FQGTGA in the germline V gene. The CDR3 is made up of 13 amino acids. Deletions cut 3 bases from V and 1 base from J, with 6 bases between. Here the CDR3 DNA reads TGTGCCAGCAGCTTGAGGTCCCAAGAGACCCAGTACTTC. As protein: CASSLRSQETQYF.

This chain uses TRBV5-4 with TRBJ1-1, with 9 bases lining up with TRBD1. CDR3 length: 14 amino acids. Germline V gives CDR1 SGHNT, CDR2 YYREEE (reference sequence). V shed 4 bases, J shed 11 bases, and the junction held 12 bases outside the gene matches. The CDR3 spells CASSPTTGGAVAFF. The CDR3 nucleotides are TGTGCCAGCAGCCCCACTACAGGGGGCGCGGTGGCTTTCTTT.

The chain employs TRBV4-1 and TRBJ1-1; maybe TRBD1 (6 bases). From germline, CDR1 is MGHRA and CDR2 YSYEKL. This CDR3 comprises 14 residues. The germline V and J ends were trimmed by 0 bases and 8 bases, with 13 bases remaining between them. The CDR3 coding sequence is TGCGCCAGCAGCCAAGAAAGGGTGACAGGCGAAGCTTTCTTT. It specifies CASSQERVTGEAFF.

The chain couples TRBV28 to TRBJ1-5, with TRBD1 matching over 8 bases. CDR1 MDHEN and CDR2 SYDVKM come from the germline V gene. This CDR3 has 15 residues. Trimming removed 4 bases from V and 7 bases from J; junction bases left unmatched: 9. The CDR3 reads CASSSNQGARQPQHF. Written as DNA, the CDR3 is TGTGCCAGCAGTTCCAATCAGGGGGCGCGACAGCCCCAGCATTTT.

The sample holds one count of this clone. This rearrangement joins TRBV11-2 to TRBJ2-1, with no clear D. The CDR3 spans 16 residues. Trimming left V 0 bases short and J 3 bases short, with 12 bases between. Germline-derived CDR1 and CDR2 are SGHAT and FQNNGV. The CDR3 nucleotides read TGTGCCAGCAGCTTAGATCTGGGATCAGGCTACAATGAGCAGTTCTTC. Encoded protein: CASSLDLGSGYNEQFF. The complete variable domain, with remaining parts taken from reference TRBV11-2 and TRBJ2-1, reads EAGVAQSPRYKIIEKRQSVAFWCNPISGHATLYWYQQILGQGPKLLIQFQNNGVVDDSQLPKDRFSAERLKGVDSTLKIQPAKLEDSAVYLCASSLDLGSGYNEQFFGPGTRLTVL.

The V gene is TRBV11-3, the J gene TRBJ1-1; 9 bases agree with TRBD1. V trimming: 5 bases; J trimming: 3 bases; junction bases outside the gene matches: 10. CDR3 length: 16 amino acids. CDR1 and CDR2 from the germline V gene are SGHNT and YENEEA. The CDR3 protein is CASSVQGAIGDTEAFF. As DNA, the CDR3 is TGTGCCAGCAGCGTACAGGGGGCAATCGGGGACACTGAAGCTTTCTTT. The whole variable domain, remainder taken from reference TRBV11-3 and TRBJ1-1, is EAGVVQSPRYKIIEKKQPVAFWCNPISGHNTLYWYLQNLGQGPELLIRYENEEAVDDSQLPKDRFSAERLKGVDSTLKIQPAELGDSAVYLCASSVQGAIGDTEAFFGQGTRLTVV.

V is TRBV6-1 and J is TRBJ2-3; D ambiguous. This CDR3 spans 14 amino acids. The V end was cut by 11 bases, the J end by 0 bases, with 15 bases between. The germline V gene has CDR1 MNHNS and CDR2 SASEGT. The CDR3 DNA is TGTGCCTCGGCCGGTGCTCGGAGCACAGATACGCAGTATTTT. Protein product: CASAGARSTDTQYF.

This clone has more than one count but fewer than ten. The chain combines TRBV5-1 with TRBJ2-7; 10 bases map to TRBD2. The germline gives CDR1 SGHRS, CDR2 YFSETQ. V trimming: 4 bases; J trimming: 3 bases; junction bases outside the gene matches: 10. This CDR3 is 16 amino acids long. The CDR3 is CASSPQRGGTHYEQYF. Written as DNA, the CDR3 is TGCGCCAGCAGCCCGCAGCGGGGGGGGACCCACTACGAGCAGTACTTC.

The chain combines TRBV9 with TRBJ2-2, with a possible D match to TRBD1 (6 bases). V lost 6 bases, J lost 1 base, and 10 bases lay in between. This CDR3 spans 14 amino acids. Germline values: CDR1 SGDLS, CDR2 YYNGEE. This CDR3 reads CASNLGQNTGELFF. CDR3 in DNA: TGTGCCAGCAACCTGGGACAGAACACCGGGGAGCTGTTTTTT.

This clone was counted a few times. The chain combines TRBV11-1 with TRBJ2-3; a weak D match, TRBD2 (7 bases). This CDR3 contains 14 residues. Trimming left V 4 bases short and J 4 bases short, with 12 bases between. Looked up from germline, CDR1 is SGHAT and CDR2 is FQDESV (reference sequence). CDR3 nucleotides: TGTGCCAGCAGCTGGACTAGGGGGGCAGATACGCAGTATTTT. It specifies CASSWTRGADTQYF.

The chain has TRBV7-2 and TRBJ1-2; 8 bases are a match to TRBD1. This CDR3 comprises 13 residues. Trimming cost V 5 bases and J 8 bases; bases outside gene matches: 7. Germline V lookup: CDR1 SGHTA, CDR2 FQGNSA. The CDR3 is CASSPAGGVGYTF. CDR3 bases: TGTGCCAGCAGCCCCGCAGGGGGCGTCGGCTACACCTTC.